Below are 6 T cell receptor beta chains sequenced from a single sample in a study of Graves' ophthalmopathy and Graves' hyperthyroidism. RNA transcripts served as template for amplifying TCR beta CDR3 sequences. First-round RT-PCR employed HTBI primers, with a second-round multiplex PCR after it. TCRdb re-called the multiplex PCR reads with MiXCR, one entry per CDR3 protein. There are hundreds of thousands of distinct CDR3 sequences in the sample; 15% occur only once, and roughly 7% lies in the top ten. The sequenced sample consisted of peripheral blood. The origin of the receptors is a woman under 30 with stable Graves' hyperthyroidism.

This clonotype was observed many times. The genes are TRBV18 and TRBJ2-7, with D perhaps matching TRBD1 or TRBD2 (5 bases each). CDR1 and CDR2 (germline): KGHSH, LQKENI. V was trimmed by 4 bases and J by 6 bases, leaving 13 bases between them. The CDR3 loop spans 13 amino acids. The CDR3 DNA reads as TGTGCCAGCTCACGGGAGCAGGGCGGCGAGCAGTACTTC. It is translated as CASSREQGGEQYF.

The chain carries TRBV28 and TRBJ2-7, with D perhaps TRBD1 (5 bases). CDR1 MDHEN and CDR2 SYDVKM come from the germline V gene. Trimming removed 11 bases at V and 3 bases at J, with 14 bases between. The CDR3 has 12 amino acids. This CDR3 is CAWSGHLYEQYF. The CDR3 DNA reads as TGTGCCTGGAGTGGACACCTCTACGAGCAGTACTTC.

This clonotype showed up just a few times. The chain joins TRBV7-2 to TRBJ2-7, with TRBD1 matching 10 bases. The CDR3 is 15 residues long. In germline, CDR1 is SGHTA, CDR2 FQGNSA. J was trimmed by 0 bases and V by 5 bases; bases with no gene match: 4. The CDR3 sequence is CASSAGQGSSYEQYF. DNA of the CDR3: TGTGCCAGCAGCGCGGGACAGGGGAGCTCCTACGAGCAGTACTTC.

The sample holds one count of this clonotype. V gene TRBV20-1 combines with J gene TRBJ2-7, with 7 positions matching TRBD2. The CDR3 is made up of 12 amino acids. V dropped 4 bases and J dropped 3; count of bases not matched to a gene: 3. Per the germline V gene, CDR1 is DFQATT and CDR2 is SNEGSKA (reference sequence). In DNA form, the CDR3 reads TGCAGTGCTACTTGGGGGGGCTACGAGCAGTACTTC. Residues: CSATWGGYEQYF.

As to this clonotype: One end of the junction is discordant with germline, which a read error may explain. This chain uses TRBV6-1 with TRBJ1-2, with D tentatively TRBD1 (6 bases). There are 13 residues in the CDR3. The germline CDR1 and CDR2 sequences are MNHNS and SASEGT. The CDR3 DNA sequence: TGTGCCAGCAGCCGGGACAAGAACTATGGCTGCACCTTC. Translated: CASSRDKNYGCTF.

A few counts support this clonotype. The chain carries TRBV7-3 and TRBJ1-1; D is perhaps TRBD1 (5 bases). Germline lookup yields CDR1 SGHTA and CDR2 FQGTGA. The CDR3 consists of 17 residues. V was cut by 0 bases and J by 2 bases, with 16 bases left in between. CDR3 coding DNA: TGTGCCAGCAGCTTAACCCCACTGGGACGGAGAAACACTGAAGCTTTCTTT. Its translation is CASSLTPLGRRNTEAFF. Drawing the rest from reference TRBV7-3 and TRBJ1-1, the complete variable domain is GAGVSQTPSNKVTEKGKYVELRCDPISGHTALYWYRQSLGQGPEFLIYFQGTGAADDSGLPNDRFFAVRPEGSVSTLKIQRTERGDSAVYLCASSLTPLGRRNTEAFFGQGTRLTVV.